A selection of T cell receptor beta chains follows, all from one sample in a study of blood T cell repertoires in COVID-19. Sequencing used immunoSEQ multiplex PCR; TCRdb keeps in-frame clones, though not all of them. The sample includes 91,000 or so clones, around 80% of them seen just once. Sequencing was done on a sample of peripheral blood. The receptors here all came from a middle-aged man with active or convalescent COVID-19. Each CDR3 is given with its conserved first and last residue. D genes are given only for firm matches. Clone size is not always given. Where it is, it says once, few, many or a class for expanded clones.

j_gene | len | d_gene | abundance | v_gene | CDR3aa | CDR3nt
TRBJ2-5 | 17 | - | - | TRBV9 | CASSVGRRASAQETQYF | TGTGCCAGCAGCGTAGGGCGTAGGGCTAGCGCTCAAGAGACCCAGTACTTC
TRBJ2-1 | 14 | TRBD2 | - | TRBV7-9 | CASFGGAGYNEQFF | TGTGCCAGCTTCGGGGGGGCCGGCTACAATGAGCAGTTCTTC
TRBJ1-5 | 16 | TRBD1 | - | TRBV28 | CASSPRPGQGKQPQHF | TGTGCCAGCAGCCCGCGACCCGGACAGGGTAAACAGCCCCAGCATTTT
TRBJ1-4 | 14 | - | - | TRBV7-9 | CASSLTPSDFELFF | TGTGCCAGCAGCTTAACACCGAGCGACTTTGAACTGTTTTTT
TRBJ1-2 | 12 | - | - | TRBV5-1 | CASSLGGYGYTF | TGCGCCAGCAGCTTGGGAGGGTATGGCTACACCTTC
TRBJ1-4 | 15 | TRBD1 | - | TRBV19 | CASSLGQSQREKLFF | TGTGCCAGTAGTTTGGGACAGAGCCAGCGGGAAAAACTGTTTTTT
TRBJ2-5 | 15 | TRBD2 | - | TRBV7-2 | CASSLTSGGEKTQYF | TGTGCCAGCAGCTTGACTAGCGGGGGTGAGAAGACCCAGTACTTC
TRBJ1-1 | 14 | TRBD1 | - | TRBV28 | CASSPTTGTREAFF | TGTGCCAGCAGTCCCACGACAGGGACCCGGGAAGCTTTCTTT
TRBJ2-7 | 14 | TRBD2 | - | TRBV18 | CASSPTSGGNEQYF | TGTGCCAGCTCACCTACTAGCGGGGGGAACGAGCAGTACTTC
TRBJ1-2 | 13 | - | - | TRBV4-3 | CASSQESRYGYTF | TGCGCCAGCAGCCAAGAGTCTCGCTATGGCTACACCTTC
TRBJ2-3 | 14 | TRBD1 | - | TRBV3-1/TRBV3-2 | CASSTGTGTDTQYF | TGTGCCAGCAGCACCGGGACAGGCACAGATACGCAGTATTTT
TRBJ1-6 | 15 | TRBD1 | - | TRBV10-3 | CAIGPGQGRNSPLHF | TGTGCCATCGGCCCGGGACAGGGTCGTAATTCACCCCTCCACTTT
TRBJ2-1 | 16 | - | - | TRBV28 | CASREGASISYNEQFF | TGTGCCAGCAGGGAGGGTGCGAGCATCTCCTACAATGAGCAGTTCTTC
TRBJ1-5 | 14 | TRBD1 | - | TRBV7-8 | CASSKGQGGQPQHF | TGTGCCAGCAGCAAGGGACAGGGAGGTCAGCCCCAGCATTTT
TRBJ2-5 | 13 | - | - | TRBV19 | CASSGQPQETQYF | TGTGCCAGTAGTGGACAGCCCCAAGAGACCCAGTACTTC
TRBJ1-1 | 14 | - | - | TRBV30 | CAWSVLLPNTEAFF | TGTGCCTGGAGTGTACTACTTCCGAACACTGAAGCTTTCTTT
TRBJ1-5 | 16 | - | - | TRBV4-1 | CASSQVPFRGPQPQHF | TGCGCCAGCAGCCAAGTCCCGTTCAGGGGCCCTCAGCCCCAGCATTTT
TRBJ2-2 | 15 | TRBD1 | once | TRBV28 | CASSLYGQGNGELFF | TGTGCCAGCAGTTTATACGGACAGGGTAACGGGGAGCTGTTTTTT
TRBJ2-3 | 18 | TRBD2 | - | TRBV27 | CASNWGLAGPLSTDTQYF | TGTGCCAGCAATTGGGGACTAGCGGGTCCCCTTAGCACAGATACGCAGTATTTT
TRBJ2-3 | 13 | - | once | TRBV5-1 | CASSNPRTDTQYF | TGCGCCAGCAGCAACCCCAGGACAGATACGCAGTATTTT
TRBJ2-5 | 14 | - | - | TRBV5-1 | CASSLSHSKETQYF | TGCGCCAGCAGCTTGTCCCACAGTAAAGAGACCCAGTACTTC
TRBJ2-5 | 16 | TRBD2 | - | TRBV7-2 | CASSLAGAGGYETQYF | TGTGCCAGCAGCTTAGCCGGAGCGGGAGGTTATGAGACCCAGTACTTC
TRBJ2-1 | 17 | TRBD1 | few | TRBV24-1 | CATSDLLGQGLDNEQFF | TGTGCCACCAGTGATTTGCTCGGACAGGGTCTGGACAATGAGCAGTTCTTC
TRBJ2-3 | 12 | - | - | TRBV6-5 | CASRAGTDTQYF | TGTGCCAGCAGGGCGGGCACAGATACGCAGTATTTT
TRBJ1-6 | 19 | TRBD1 | - | TRBV12-5 | CASGLKTGTGSSYNSPLHF | TGTGCTAGTGGTTTAAAGACCGGGACAGGAAGCTCCTATAATTCACCCCTCCACTTT
TRBJ2-4 | 16 | - | - | TRBV2 | CASSDSRVDAKNIQYF | TGTGCCAGCAGTGATAGCAGGGTTGATGCCAAAAACATTCAGTACTTC
TRBJ1-5 | 17 | - | - | TRBV7-8 | CASSSHRGTNSNQPQHF | TGTGCCAGTAGCTCCCATCGGGGGACTAATAGCAATCAGCCCCAGCATTTT
TRBJ2-5 | 16 | TRBD2 | once | TRBV10-1 | CASSGPAGDLQETQYF | TGCGCCAGCAGTGGGCCAGCGGGGGACCTACAAGAGACCCAGTACTTC
TRBJ1-1 | 11 | - | many | TRBV7-5 | CVSSGDTEAFF | TGTGTCTCCTCCGGGGACACTGAAGCTTTCTTT
TRBJ2-2 | 14 | - | - | TRBV2 | CASSEASGTGELFF | TGTGCCAGCAGTGAAGCGTCAGGCACCGGGGAGCTGTTTTTT
TRBJ2-3 | 13 | - | once | TRBV19 | CASSIRGTDTQYF | TGTGCCAGTAGTATCCGGGGCACAGATACGCAGTATTTT
TRBJ1-1 | 17 | TRBD1 | - | TRBV2 | CASSFGTGSFMNTEAFF | TGTGCCAGCAGTTTCGGGACAGGGAGCTTTATGAACACTGAAGCTTTCTTT
TRBJ2-1 | 16 | - | once | TRBV9 | CASSPRLVAQLNEQFF | TGTGCCAGCAGCCCTCGACTGGTAGCTCAGCTTAATGAGCAGTTCTTC
TRBJ2-7 | 14 | - | few | TRBV5-1 | CASSTGSLSYEQYF | TGCGCCAGCAGCACCGGGTCGCTCTCCTACGAGCAGTACTTC
TRBJ1-6 | 15 | TRBD1 | - | TRBV27 | CASSLGQGGNSPLHF | TGTGCCAGCAGTTTAGGACAGGGTGGAAATTCACCCCTCCACTTT
TRBJ1-2 | 19 | TRBD1 | - | TRBV3-1/TRBV3-2 | CASSQVRAAGGAGNYGYTF | TGTGCCAGCAGCCAAGTGCGTGCGGCAGGGGGCGCGGGTAACTATGGCTACACCTTC
TRBJ2-5 | 14 | TRBD1 | - | TRBV2 | CASSAGTGVETQYF | TGTGCCAGCAGCGCCGGGACAGGGGTAGAGACCCAGTACTTC
TRBJ1-5 | 14 | TRBD1 | - | TRBV9 | CASSPPGGNQPQHF | TGTGCCAGCAGCCCCCCAGGGGGGAATCAGCCCCAGCATTTT
TRBJ1-5 | 16 | - | - | TRBV18 | CASSPGQTGGNQPQHF | TGTGCCAGCTCACCAGGACAGACTGGGGGCAATCAGCCCCAGCATTTT
TRBJ2-3 | 18 | TRBD2 | - | TRBV10-3 | CAISDGLAGAQGTDTQYF | TGTGCCATCAGCGATGGACTAGCGGGAGCCCAGGGGACAGATACGCAGTATTTT
TRBJ1-5 | 15 | TRBD1 | - | TRBV10-2 | CASTDRGNSYQPQHF | TGCGCCAGCACGGACAGGGGGAATAGTTATCAGCCCCAGCATTTT
TRBJ2-1 | 15 | TRBD2 | - | TRBV7-6 | CASSLALAGDNEQFF | TGTGCCAGCAGCTTAGCACTAGCGGGGGACAATGAGCAGTTCTTC
TRBJ1-4 | 15 | TRBD1 | few | TRBV5-6 | CASSWDRGMNEKLFF | TGTGCCAGCAGCTGGGACAGGGGGATGAATGAAAAACTGTTTTTT
TRBJ1-1 | 14 | - | - | TRBV19 | CASSTGFGFTEAFF | TGTGCCAGTAGTACAGGGTTTGGCTTCACTGAAGCTTTCTTT
TRBJ1-3 | 14 | - | - | TRBV19 | CAVSRAGPRNTIYF | TGTGCCGTCAGTCGCGCAGGGCCAAGAAACACCATATATTTT
TRBJ1-1 | 16 | TRBD1 | - | TRBV5-5 | CASSFTGTGANTEAFF | TGTGCCAGCAGCTTTACCGGGACAGGAGCGAACACTGAAGCTTTCTTT
TRBJ2-5 | 14 | - | - | TRBV11-2 | CASSLSLAEETQYF | TGTGCCAGCAGCTTATCCCTAGCAGAAGAGACCCAGTACTTC
TRBJ2-4 | 12 | - | few | TRBV27 | CASSTRGNIQYF | TGTGCCAGCAGTACCCGAGGGAACATTCAGTACTTC
TRBJ2-7 | 18 | TRBD2 | few | TRBV7-2 | CASSFLASGGVSSYEQYF | TGTGCCAGCAGCTTTTTGGCTAGCGGGGGTGTGTCCTCCTACGAGCAGTACTTC
TRBJ1-2 | 13 | - | - | TRBV2 | CASVLRSNYGYTF | TGTGCCAGCGTATTGAGATCTAACTATGGCTACACCTTC
TRBJ2-7 | 13 | - | - | TRBV7-2 | CASSLVLSYEQYF | TGTGCCAGCAGCTTAGTCCTATCCTACGAGCAGTACTTC
TRBJ2-1 | 12 | TRBD2 | - | TRBV14 | CASSQALAGQFF | TGTGCCAGCAGCCAAGCTCTAGCGGGGCAGTTCTTC
TRBJ2-2 | 17 | - | - | TRBV15 | CATSRDHNGGITGELFF | TGTGCCACCAGCAGAGATCATAACGGCGGAATCACCGGGGAGCTGTTTTTT
TRBJ1-3 | 17 | TRBD1 | once | TRBV5-1 | CASSFGIEDRAGNTIYF | TGCGCCAGCAGCTTCGGTATCGAGGACAGGGCTGGAAACACCATATATTTT
TRBJ2-1 | 13 | - | - | TRBV5-1 | CASSLGTVVEQFF | TGCGCCAGCAGCTTGGGGACAGTGGTTGAGCAGTTCTTC
TRBJ1-1 | 9 | - | - | TRBV20-1 | CSAPEGTFF | TGCAGTGCTCCGGAGGGTACTTTCTTT
TRBJ1-5 | 16 | TRBD1 | - | TRBV23-1 | CASTPRMGQGHQPQHF | TGCGCCAGCACTCCCCGGATGGGACAGGGCCATCAGCCCCAGCATTTT
TRBJ1-6 | 17 | TRBD1 | - | TRBV19 | CASSLGTGGAKISPLHF | TGTGCCAGTAGTCTCGGGACAGGGGGCGCGAAAATATCACCCCTCCACTTT
TRBJ2-2 | 13 | TRBD1 | few | TRBV19 | CASSGQGAGELFF | TGTGCCAGTAGTGGACAGGGGGCCGGGGAGCTGTTTTTT